This TCR beta chain originates from a study of blood T cell repertoires in COVID-19. Only in-frame clones appear in the TCRdb table, and some are missing; sequencing was by immunoSEQ multiplex PCR. The sample contains about 33,000 clones, over 75% of which appear only once. The receptor was isolated from a man between 60 and 75 years old with active COVID-19. The material sequenced was peripheral blood.

CDR3 in DNA: TGTGCCAGCAGCCACGGGATCGGGCCCTACGAGCAGTACTTC. Its translation: CASSHGIGPYEQYF. V gene TRBV6-5 combines with J gene TRBJ2-7, with D perhaps TRBD2 (5 bases). The V gene's germline CDR1 is MNHEY and CDR2 SVGAGI. This CDR3 has 14 residues. V was cut by 6 bases and J by 2 bases, with 14 bases left in between.